This T cell receptor (beta chain) was captured in a study of human T cells and chemical hapten exposure. Trimming left V 6 bases short and J 8 bases short, with 16 bases between. CDR1 is DFQATT, CDR2 SNEGSKA, per germline (reference sequence). The CDR3 loop spans 12 amino acids. Time point here: patch test 2, 6 weeks after DPC sensitization. This sample's treatment: therapeutic diphenylcyclopropenone sensitization with weekly scalp DPC. This clonotype was detected ten times or more. MiXCR, run by TCRdb on the RACE reads, gives a single entry per CDR3 protein. Among approximately 350,000 distinct CDR3 sequences listed, about 6% were seen once.

The V gene is TRBV20-1, the J gene TRBJ1-2; D may be TRBD1 (6 bases). Material: whole blood, obtained in connection with sensitization to the hapten diphenylcyclopropenone (DPC). This receptor was taken from a young woman with alopecia areata. Some clones in this sample may be carry-over from other donors' samples. The CDR3 DNA is TGCAGTGCGGCTCAGGGGACCAGCGGCTACACCTTC. It translates to CSAAQGTSGYTF.